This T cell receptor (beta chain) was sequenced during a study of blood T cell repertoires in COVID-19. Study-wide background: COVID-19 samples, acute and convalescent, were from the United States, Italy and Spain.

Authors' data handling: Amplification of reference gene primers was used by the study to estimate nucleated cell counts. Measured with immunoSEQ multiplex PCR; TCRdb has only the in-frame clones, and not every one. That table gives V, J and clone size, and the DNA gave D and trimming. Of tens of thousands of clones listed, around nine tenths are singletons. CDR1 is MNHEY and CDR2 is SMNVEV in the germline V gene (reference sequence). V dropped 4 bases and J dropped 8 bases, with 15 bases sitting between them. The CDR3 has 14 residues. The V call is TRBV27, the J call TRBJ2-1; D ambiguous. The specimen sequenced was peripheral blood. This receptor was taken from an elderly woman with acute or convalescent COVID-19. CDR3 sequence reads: CASSSLAEKDEQFF. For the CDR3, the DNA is TGTGCCAGCAGTTCCTTGGCGGAAAAGGATGAGCAGTTCTTC.